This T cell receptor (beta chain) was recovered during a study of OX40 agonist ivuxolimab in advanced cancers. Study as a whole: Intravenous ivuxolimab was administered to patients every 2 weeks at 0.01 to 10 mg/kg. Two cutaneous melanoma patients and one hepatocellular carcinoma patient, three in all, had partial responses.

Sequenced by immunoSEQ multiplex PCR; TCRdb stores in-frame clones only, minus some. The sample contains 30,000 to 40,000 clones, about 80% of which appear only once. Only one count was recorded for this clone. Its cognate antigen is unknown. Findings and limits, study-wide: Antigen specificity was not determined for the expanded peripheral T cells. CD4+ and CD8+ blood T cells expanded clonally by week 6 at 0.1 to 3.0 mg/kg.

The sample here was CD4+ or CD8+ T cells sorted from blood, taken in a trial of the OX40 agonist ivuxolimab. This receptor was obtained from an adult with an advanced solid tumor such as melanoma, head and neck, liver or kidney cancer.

The CDR3: CASSDLTGPYEQYF. DNA of the CDR3: TGTGCCAGCAGTGATCTGACAGGGCCCTACGAGCAGTACTTC. V and J are TRBV2 and TRBJ2-7, with 7 bases matching TRBD1. With 3 bases clipped from V and 2 bases from J, the junction kept 4 bases outside the gene matches. CDR1 is SNHLY and CDR2 is FYNNEI in the germline V gene. The length of the CDR3 is 14 residues.